This T cell receptor beta chain was observed in a study of cytomegalovirus exposure and HLA in healthy donors. CDR1 LNHDA and CDR2 SQIVND come from the germline V gene (reference sequence). There are 14 residues in the CDR3. Between the trimmed V and J ends, which lost 6 bases and 5 bases, there was a span of 14 bases. Findings and limits, study-wide: According to a later analysis, most TCR beta chains associated with CMV appeared HLA-restricted. Most subjects' HLA-A and HLA-B alleles were reportedly predicted from TCR beta sequences. In an earlier analysis, most TCR beta V segments were productive about 87% or about 30% of the time. Follow-up analysis later connected one missense variant in DCLRE1C with trimming of TCR beta V- and J-genes.

To note about this clone: The antigen is undetermined.

The study ran its PCR with 60 Vbeta and 13 Jbeta primers. TCRdb's copy holds only in-frame clones and misses some; the assay was immunoSEQ multiplex PCR. This table holds 200,000 or so clones, approximately 81% found once. The sequence derives from a boy younger than 18 in good health and CMV-seronegative. The chain couples TRBV19 to TRBJ1-5; D might be TRBD1 (5 bases). Sequenced input: PBMCs. CDR3 sequence (DNA): TGTGCCAGTAGCCAGGGAGGACGGTATCAGCCCCAGCATTTT. It yields the protein CASSQGGRYQPQHF.